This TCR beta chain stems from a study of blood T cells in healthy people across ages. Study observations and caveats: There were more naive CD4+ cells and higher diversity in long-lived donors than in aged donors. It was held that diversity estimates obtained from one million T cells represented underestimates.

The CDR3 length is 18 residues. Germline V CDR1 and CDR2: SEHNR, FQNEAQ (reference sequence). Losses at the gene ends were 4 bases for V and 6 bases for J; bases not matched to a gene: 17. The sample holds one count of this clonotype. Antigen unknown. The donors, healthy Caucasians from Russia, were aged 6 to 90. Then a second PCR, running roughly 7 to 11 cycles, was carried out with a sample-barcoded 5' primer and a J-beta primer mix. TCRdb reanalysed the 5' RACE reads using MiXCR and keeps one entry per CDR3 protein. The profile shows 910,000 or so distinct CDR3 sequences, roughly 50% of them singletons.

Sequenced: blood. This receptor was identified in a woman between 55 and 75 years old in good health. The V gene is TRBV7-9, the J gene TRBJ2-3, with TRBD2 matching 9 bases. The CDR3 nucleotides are TGTGCCAGCAGCTCCCGCGGGGGTAGCGGGAGTTACACGGATACGCAGTATTTT. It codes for CASSSRGGSGSYTDTQYF.